The entry below gives a single TCR beta chain sequence along with its context. Its antigen is unknown. Treatment: treatment-naive control, cytoreductive nephrectomy. Control samples are tumors resected by cytoreductive nephrectomy without prior radiation. Control tumor donors were several females and about a dozen males, median age about 60 years. This specimen belongs to a study of radiation and T cells in renal cell carcinoma. General study points: Irradiated tumors held more dominant CDR3 motifs than control tumors. Irradiated tumors had higher TCR clonality than control tumors.

Method: immunoSEQ multiplex PCR; TCRdb's copy keeps in-frame clones and lacks some. This table holds over 9,000 clones, more than 55% found once. V was shortened by 5 bases and J by 4 bases, with 12 bases between the two germline ends. The germline CDR1 and CDR2 sequences are SEHNR and FQNEAQ (reference sequence). This CDR3 is 14 amino acids long. Sequenced material: tumor tissue, taken from a patient whose treatment was nephrectomy without radiotherapy. The chain carries TRBV7-9 and TRBJ1-3; TRBD1 might be the D (5 bases). This clonotype was obtained from a man aged 55 to 69 with renal cell carcinoma. The CDR3 is CASSVAGTGNTIYF. The DNA of the CDR3 is TGTGCCAGCAGCGTCGCCGGGACCGGAAACACCATATATTTT.